This T cell receptor beta chain was sequenced in a study of cytotoxic CD8 clonotypes in ibrutinib-treated CLL (dated by TCRdb to the early 2020s). Broadly, across the study: The cohort was composed of some ten relapsed/refractory and roughly 16 treatment-naive patients; IGHV unmutated status was identified in 17 patients. Responses were partial in roughly 24 patients and complete in 2; after median about 68 months follow-up, roughly 14 stayed in remission and about twelve progressed. Cryopreserved peripheral blood mononuclear cells were collected before treatment, at response, and at either disease progression or sustained remission. Response samples were obtained after a median of approximately eleven months of treatment, with a range of roughly 6 to 40 months. Every remission and progressive disease sample was obtained while ibrutinib was still being received by the patients. On average, each sample had roughly 250,000 productive templates and under 95,000 productive rearrangements. Longitudinal samples were available for about 30% of the 86 trial participants.

Concerning this clone itself: Its antigen target is currently unknown. No base-level quality is on record; no much larger clone is a single base apart.

Each clonotype received, on average, around 9.6x coverage in deep resolution sequencing performed on a MiSeq, where the target depth lay between 1 in 1 million and 1 in 200,000 T cells. The immunoSEQ hsTCRB Kit was used to generate TCR beta libraries. From the authors' description of their analysis: Data were analyzed with ImmunoSEQ Data Assistant and ImmunoSEQ Analyzer, with V, D and J genes assigned per IMGT definitions. Clonality, with values ranging from 0 to 1, was calculated as one minus the normalized Shannon entropy of productive rearrangement frequencies. Public clonotype analysis was restricted to overrepresented clonotypes comprising at least 0.05% of each patient's repertoire. Repertoires from thirteen age-matched healthy donors in immuneACCESS were used as clonality controls. This immuneACCESS table, as held by TCRdb, lists in-frame sequences with V and J called but not all clones. Of the missing ones, under half trace to an unresolved V gene in checked studies; the others have no known cause. V, J and clone size are taken as reported in that table, and D and trimming were inferred from the DNA itself. A total of about 130,000 clones appear in this sample, 80% to 85% of them only once. Approximately 3.5% of the sample is held by the ten biggest clonotypes.

The sample's time point label is to be understood as: approximately 25 months on ibrutinib. For TCR beta library preparation, 2 to 2.5 micrograms of genomic DNA were isolated from cryopreserved PBMCs. High-throughput TCR beta sequencing was performed on longitudinal blood samples from CLL patients receiving ibrutinib monotherapy. The patients took part in an open-label, single-center phase 2 trial of ibrutinib monotherapy. CDR1 is given as LNHDA and CDR2 as SQIVND, both from the germline V gene (reference sequence). V is shortened by 2 bases, J by 4 bases, and the region joining them spans 12 bases. CDR3 length: 14 amino acids, cysteine to phenylalanine. Only CDR3 DNA remains: 42 bases, in frame from the first base. The study at large found these results: Clonality rose at ibrutinib response, remained stable during sustained remission, and dropped back toward baseline at progression. Public clonotypes were rare and either contracted or stayed stable during treatment, and the rise in clonality at ibrutinib response reflected the expansion of private clonotypes. Sampling times were not matched between patients in sustained remission and patients whose disease was progressing, and lymph node repertoires were not examined. At baseline, clonality was higher than in age-matched healthy donors and showed a strong correlation with circulating CD8+ T-cell counts.

The chain uses TRBV19 and TRBJ2-7, with the D gene uncertain. The source material was PBMCs, sampled after 24 months of ibrutinib treatment. This TCR was sampled from a human donor with chronic lymphocytic leukemia. The CDR3 here reads CASSISYGDYEQYF. The DNA reads as follows: TGTGCCAGTAGTATAAGTTATGGTGATTACGAGCAGTACTTC.